Listed below are T cell receptor beta chains from one sample, sequenced in a study of blood T cell repertoires in COVID-19. Only in-frame clones appear in the TCRdb table, and some are missing; sequencing was by immunoSEQ multiplex PCR. The sample lists just over 250,000 clones; about 87% were seen once. The sample consisted of peripheral blood. These receptors originate from a woman aged 65 to 85 with COVID-19, enrolled during active disease. The CDR3 runs from the conserved cysteine through the conserved F or W. D genes are given only for firm matches. Expanded clones are given a class, and other clones once, few, many or no size at all.

CASSPRWTETFRLAGEDTQYF TGTGCCAGCAGCCCAAGATGGACAGAGACATTCCGACTAGCGGGAGAAGATACGCAGTATTTT TRBV3-1/TRBV3-2 TRBD2 once TRBJ2-3
CASSFISGIGTEAFF TGTGCCAGCAGTTTTATATCCGGGATAGGCACTGAAGCTTTCTTT TRBV28 NA few TRBJ1-1
CASSSPGLAGEQYF TGTGCCAGCAGTTCCCCCGGGTTAGCTGGCGAGCAGTACTTC TRBV7-2 NA NA TRBJ2-7
CASSLGARQETQYF TGCGCCAGCAGCTTGGGGGCGAGACAAGAGACCCAGTACTTC TRBV5-1 NA NA TRBJ2-5
CASSQGQRYQPQHF TGCGCCAGCAGCCAGGGACAGAGGTATCAGCCCCAGCATTTT TRBV4-1 TRBD1 NA TRBJ1-5
CASSPTAGHPFF TGTGCCAGCAGCCCGACGGCGGGCCACCCGTTCTTC TRBV9 NA NA TRBJ2-1
CASSQAILAGTDTQYF TGTGCCAGCAGCCAAGCCATACTAGCGGGCACAGATACGCAGTATTTT TRBV3-1/TRBV3-2 TRBD2 NA TRBJ2-3
CSANTGRGSPLHF TGCAGCGCCAACACAGGGAGGGGTTCACCCCTCCACTTT TRBV29-1 NA few TRBJ1-6
CASSESSADTQYF TGTGCCAGCAGTGAGAGTAGCGCAGATACGCAGTATTTT TRBV6-4 NA NA TRBJ2-3
CASIQTVCNQPQHF TGTGCCAGCATACAGACAGTCTGCAATCAGCCCCAGCATTTT TRBV7-3 NA NA TRBJ1-5
CASSFPEKYNEQFF TGCGCCAGCAGCTTCCCCGAGAAATACAATGAGCAGTTCTTC TRBV5-1 NA once TRBJ2-1
CASSYSGAQTEAFF TGTGCCAGCAGTTACTCAGGGGCACAAACTGAAGCTTTCTTT TRBV6-5 NA NA TRBJ1-1
CSANPGETQYF TGCAGTGCTAACCCGGGAGAGACCCAGTACTTC TRBV20-1 NA NA TRBJ2-5
CASRRTRTGNNEQFF TGTGCCAGTAGGAGAACTAGGACAGGTAACAATGAGCAGTTCTTC TRBV19 TRBD1 NA TRBJ2-1
CASSIPRTANTGELFF TGTGCCAGTAGTATACCGAGGACTGCGAACACCGGGGAGCTGTTTTTT TRBV19 NA NA TRBJ2-2
CASSQQGGGTDTQYF TGTGCCAGCAGCCAGCAGGGGGGAGGCACAGATACGCAGTATTTT TRBV5-6 NA NA TRBJ2-3
CAWSYQQGTYGYTF TGTGCCTGGAGTTACCAACAGGGGACCTATGGCTACACCTTC TRBV30 TRBD1 NA TRBJ1-2
CASSLTGTPGNTIYF TGTGCCAGCAGCTTAACTGGCACCCCCGGAAACACCATATATTTT TRBV7-3 NA NA TRBJ1-3
CASASGTGYEQYF TGCGCCAGCGCATCCGGGACAGGGTACGAGCAGTACTTC TRBV5-1 TRBD1 NA TRBJ2-7
CSVTRGSSGNTIYF TGCAGCGTCACGCGAGGGAGTTCTGGAAACACCATATATTTT TRBV29-1 NA NA TRBJ1-3
CSVGRLPNTEAFF TGCAGCGTTGGGAGGTTACCGAACACTGAAGCTTTCTTT TRBV29-1 NA once TRBJ1-1
CASSVPGQGLTESAQHF TGTGCCAGCAGTGTCCCCGGACAGGGGTTGACGGAATCAGCCCAGCATTTT TRBV2 TRBD1 NA TRBJ1-5
CASRSIGSGANVLTF TGTGCCAGCAGAAGTATCGGTTCTGGGGCCAACGTCCTGACTTTC TRBV6-5 NA once TRBJ2-6
CASSLAGENTGELFF TGTGCCAGCAGCTTAGCCGGGGAGAACACCGGGGAGCTGTTTTTT TRBV7-9 NA NA TRBJ2-2
CASSLGGTGFLYGYTF TGTGCCAGCAGCTTGGGTGGGACAGGGTTTCTTTATGGCTACACCTTC TRBV5-4 TRBD1 NA TRBJ1-2
CASSNLGHLSTDTQYF TGTGCCAGCAGTAACCTGGGACACCTTAGCACAGATACGCAGTATTTT TRBV2 NA NA TRBJ2-3
CASSQRDRVGEAFF TGTGCCAGCAGCCAAAGGGACAGGGTGGGTGAAGCTTTCTTT TRBV3-1/TRBV3-2 TRBD1 NA TRBJ1-1
CASSIERTGELFF TGTGCCAGCAGCATCGAGAGGACCGGGGAGCTGTTTTTT TRBV21-1 NA NA TRBJ2-2
CATRKTGLTDTQYF TGTGCCACCAGGAAGACAGGCCTCACAGATACGCAGTATTTT TRBV24-1 NA NA TRBJ2-3
CASSPKGAFEFF TGTGCCAGCAGCCCCAAGGGGGCTTTTGAGTTCTTC TRBV14 TRBD1 NA TRBJ2-1
CASSEISGETYEQYF TGTGCCAGCAGTGAGATATCCGGGGAGACCTACGAGCAGTACTTC TRBV2 NA NA TRBJ2-7
CASSPTQGAQPQHF TGTGCCAGCTCACCAACACAGGGGGCTCAGCCCCAGCATTTT TRBV18 TRBD1 NA TRBJ1-5
CASSSRGNQPQHF TGTGCCAGCAGTTCCAGGGGAAATCAGCCCCAGCATTTT TRBV27 NA NA TRBJ1-5
CASVPGLAGETQYF TGTGCCAGCGTTCCGGGACTAGCGGGAGAGACCCAGTACTTC TRBV18 TRBD2 NA TRBJ2-5
CASSPIGTGGPQPQHF TGTGCCAGCAGCCCTATAGGGACAGGGGGCCCTCAGCCCCAGCATTTT TRBV6-2/TRBV6-3 TRBD1 NA TRBJ1-5
CASTSPKGGTGANAVFF TGTGCCAGTACCTCTCCCAAGGGGGGGACAGGGGCCAATGCGGTGTTTTTT TRBV19 TRBD1 NA TRBJ1-4
CASSPRLAGGYYNEQFF TGCGCCAGCAGCCCCCGACTAGCGGGAGGGTATTACAATGAGCAGTTCTTC TRBV5-1 TRBD2 NA TRBJ2-1
CASSPHSQGLATETQYF TGTGCCAGCAGCCCACATAGCCAGGGACTAGCGACAGAGACCCAGTACTTC TRBV7-9 TRBD2 NA TRBJ2-5
CASSTNGLANDEQYF TGTGCCAGTAGTACCAACGGACTAGCGAACGACGAGCAGTACTTC TRBV19 TRBD2 few TRBJ2-7
CASSISGSYEQYF TGTGCCAGTAGTATAAGCGGTTCCTACGAGCAGTACTTC TRBV19 NA NA TRBJ2-7
CASSRRGGQRNIQYF TGTGCCAGCAGTCGACGGGGGGGGCAGCGGAACATTCAGTACTTC TRBV6-5 TRBD2 once TRBJ2-4
CASSYGQRNTEAFF TGTGCCAGCAGTTACGGACAGAGAAACACTGAAGCTTTCTTT TRBV27 NA NA TRBJ1-1
CATSRNADTEAFF TGTGCCACCAGCCGAAATGCGGACACTGAAGCTTTCTTT TRBV24-1 NA NA TRBJ1-1
CASRPGTGDQPQHF TGTGCCAGTAGGCCAGGGACAGGGGATCAGCCCCAGCATTTT TRBV19 TRBD1 NA TRBJ1-5
CASTVGVGGYTF TGTGCCAGCACCGTGGGAGTCGGTGGCTACACCTTC TRBV7-9 NA NA TRBJ1-2
CASSSEYGGELFF TGTGCCAGCAGTTCCGAGTATGGCGGGGAGCTGTTTTTT TRBV28 NA NA TRBJ2-2
CAWSVRQDYEQYF TGTGCCTGGAGTGTTAGGCAGGACTACGAGCAGTACTTC TRBV30 NA once TRBJ2-7